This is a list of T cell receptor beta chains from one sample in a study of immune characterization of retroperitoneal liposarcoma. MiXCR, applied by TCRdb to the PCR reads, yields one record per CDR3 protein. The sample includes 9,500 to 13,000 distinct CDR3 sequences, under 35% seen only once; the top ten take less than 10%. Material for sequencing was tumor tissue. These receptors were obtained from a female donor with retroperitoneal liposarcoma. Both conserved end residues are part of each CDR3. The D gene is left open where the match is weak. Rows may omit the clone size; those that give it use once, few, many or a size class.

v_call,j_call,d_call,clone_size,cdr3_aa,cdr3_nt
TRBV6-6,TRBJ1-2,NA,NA,CASSYSRGYGYTF,TGTGCCAGCAGTTACTCGAGAGGCTATGGCTACACCTTC
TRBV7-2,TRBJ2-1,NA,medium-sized,CASSSDRSLALNIQFF,TGTGCCAGCAGTTCGGACAGAAGCTTAGCGTTAAACATTCAGTTCTTC
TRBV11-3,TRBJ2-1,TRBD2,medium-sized,CASSLIGLAGGNEQFF,TGTGCCAGCAGCTTAATCGGACTAGCGGGAGGGAATGAGCAGTTCTTC
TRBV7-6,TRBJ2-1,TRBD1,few,CASSTPGTGKEQFF,TGTGCCAGCAGCACACCCGGGACAGGGAAAGAGCAGTTCTTC
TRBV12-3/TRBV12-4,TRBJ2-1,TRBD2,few,CASSLSGGAKNIQFF,TGTGCCAGCAGTTTATCCGGGGGGGCCAAAAACATTCAGTTCTTC
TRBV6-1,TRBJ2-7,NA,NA,CASSEALGQGTYEQYF,TGTGCCAGCAGTGAAGCGCTAGGGCAGGGAACCTACGAGCAGTACTTC
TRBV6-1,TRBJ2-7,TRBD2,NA,CASSSARGDYYNEQYF,TGTGCCAGCAGTTCCGCACGGGGGGACTACTACAATGAGCAGTACTTC
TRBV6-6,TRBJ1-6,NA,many,CASSYSQLNSPLHF,TGTGCCAGCAGTTACTCTCAGCTTAATTCACCCCTCCACTTT
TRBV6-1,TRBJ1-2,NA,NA,CASRAYGDYGYTF,TGTGCCAGCAGGGCCTATGGGGATTATGGCTACACCTTC
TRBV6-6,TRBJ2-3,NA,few,CASSYVADTQYF,TGTGCCAGCAGTTACGTCGCAGATACGCAGTATTTT
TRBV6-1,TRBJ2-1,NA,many,CASVGSGVRMKNEQFF,TGTGCCAGCGTGGGGAGTGGGGTCAGGATGAAAAATGAGCAGTTCTTC
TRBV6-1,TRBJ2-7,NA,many,CASETSEPPYEQYF,TGTGCCAGCGAAACCTCGGAGCCTCCCTACGAGCAGTACTTC
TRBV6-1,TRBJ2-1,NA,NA,CASSALVGWEQFF,TGTGCCAGCAGTGCCTTAGTAGGGTGGGAGCAGTTCTTC
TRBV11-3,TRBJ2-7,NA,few,CASSLSRGLSYEQYF,TGTGCCAGCAGCTTATCTCGAGGGCTTTCCTACGAGCAGTACTTC
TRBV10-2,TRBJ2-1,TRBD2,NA,CASSRLAVSYNEQFF,TGCGCCAGCAGTAGGCTAGCGGTTTCCTACAATGAGCAGTTCTTC
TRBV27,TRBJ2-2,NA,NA,CASSLERQGSGELFF,TGTGCCAGCAGTTTAGAACGGCAGGGGAGCGGGGAGCTGTTTTTT
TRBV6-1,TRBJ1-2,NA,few,CASSWDPADGYTF,TGTGCCAGCAGCTGGGACCCTGCGGATGGCTACACCTTC
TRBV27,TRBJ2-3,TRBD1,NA,CASRRTGGLTDTQYF,TGTGCCAGCAGAAGGACAGGGGGATTAACAGATACGCAGTATTTT
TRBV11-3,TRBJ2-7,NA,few,CASSFLRYEQYF,TGTGCCAGCAGCTTTTTACGCTACGAGCAGTACTTC
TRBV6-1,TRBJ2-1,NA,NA,CASSEERQVSYNEQFF,TGTGCCAGCAGTGAAGAACGACAGGTCTCCTACAATGAGCAGTTCTTC